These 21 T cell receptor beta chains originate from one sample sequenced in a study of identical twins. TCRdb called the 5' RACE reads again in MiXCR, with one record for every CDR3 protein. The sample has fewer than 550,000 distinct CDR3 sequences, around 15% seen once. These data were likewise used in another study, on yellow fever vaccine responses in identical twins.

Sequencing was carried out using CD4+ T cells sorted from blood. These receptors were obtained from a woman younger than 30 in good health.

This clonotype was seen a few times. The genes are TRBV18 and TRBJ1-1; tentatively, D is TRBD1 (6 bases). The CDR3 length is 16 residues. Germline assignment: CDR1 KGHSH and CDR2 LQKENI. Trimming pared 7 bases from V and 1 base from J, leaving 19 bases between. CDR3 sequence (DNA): TGTGCCAGCTTAACCACATCCCAGGGGTCGAACACTGAAGCTTTCTTT. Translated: CASLTTSQGSNTEAFF.

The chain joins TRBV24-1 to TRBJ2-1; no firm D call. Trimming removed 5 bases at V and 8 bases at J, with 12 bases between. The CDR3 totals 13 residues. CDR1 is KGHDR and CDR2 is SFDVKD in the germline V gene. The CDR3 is CATSVPPRHEQFF. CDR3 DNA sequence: TGTGCCACCAGTGTTCCCCCGAGGCATGAGCAGTTCTTC.

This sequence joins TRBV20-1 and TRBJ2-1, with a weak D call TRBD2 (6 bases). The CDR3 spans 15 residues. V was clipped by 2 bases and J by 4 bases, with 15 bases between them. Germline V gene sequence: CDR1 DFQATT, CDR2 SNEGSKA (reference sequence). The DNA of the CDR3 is TGCAGTGCTAGACAGCGGGTTAAGTCTTACAATGAGCAGTTCTTC. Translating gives CSARQRVKSYNEQFF.

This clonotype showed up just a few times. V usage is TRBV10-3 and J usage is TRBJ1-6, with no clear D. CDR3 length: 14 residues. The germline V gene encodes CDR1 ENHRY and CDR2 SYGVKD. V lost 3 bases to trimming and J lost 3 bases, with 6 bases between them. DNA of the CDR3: TGTGCCATCAGTGACAACAGCTATAATTCACCCCTCCACTTT. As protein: CAISDNSYNSPLHF.

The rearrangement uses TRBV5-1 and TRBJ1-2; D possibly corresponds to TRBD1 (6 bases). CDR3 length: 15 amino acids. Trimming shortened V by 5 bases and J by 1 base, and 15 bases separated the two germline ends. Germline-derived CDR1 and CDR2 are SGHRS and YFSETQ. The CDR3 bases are TGCGCCAGCAGTTTACAGGGAAGGAGTAACTATGGCTACACCTTC. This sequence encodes CASSLQGRSNYGYTF.

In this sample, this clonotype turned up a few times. DNA for the CDR3: TGTGCCAGCAGCCAGGGGGTCCCCTACAATGAGCAGTTCTTC. Its translation: CASSQGVPYNEQFF. This chain connects TRBV7-9 to TRBJ2-1; 7 bases line up with TRBD1. Unmatched junction bases numbered 3, after V lost 5 bases and J lost 2 bases. CDR1 and CDR2 (germline): SEHNR, FQNEAQ (reference sequence). CDR3 size: 14 residues.

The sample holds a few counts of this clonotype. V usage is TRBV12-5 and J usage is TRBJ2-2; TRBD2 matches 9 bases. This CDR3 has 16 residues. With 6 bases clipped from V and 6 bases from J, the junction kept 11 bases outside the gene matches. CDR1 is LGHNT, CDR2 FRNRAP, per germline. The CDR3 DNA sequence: TGTGCTAGTGGCCTATTAGCGGGAGATCTGGCCGGGGAGCTGTTTTTT. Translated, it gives CASGLLAGDLAGELFF.

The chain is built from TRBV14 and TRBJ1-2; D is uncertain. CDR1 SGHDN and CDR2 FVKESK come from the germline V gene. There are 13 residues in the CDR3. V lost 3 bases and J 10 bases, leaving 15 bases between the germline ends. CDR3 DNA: TGTGCCAGCAGCCACCGAGGACGGGTTGACTACACCTTC. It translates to CASSHRGRVDYTF.

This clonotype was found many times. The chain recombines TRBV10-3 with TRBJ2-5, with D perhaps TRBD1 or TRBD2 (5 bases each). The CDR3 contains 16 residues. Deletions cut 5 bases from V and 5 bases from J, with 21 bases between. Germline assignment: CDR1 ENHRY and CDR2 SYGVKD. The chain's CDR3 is CAISPHGTDTGETQYF. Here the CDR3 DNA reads TGTGCCATCAGTCCCCATGGGACGGACACCGGGGAGACCCAGTACTTC.

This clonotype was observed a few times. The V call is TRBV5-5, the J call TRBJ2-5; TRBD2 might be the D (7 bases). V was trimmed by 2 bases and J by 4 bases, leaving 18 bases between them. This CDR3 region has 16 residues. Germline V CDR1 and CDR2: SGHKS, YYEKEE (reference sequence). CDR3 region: CASSLGGANQRETQYF. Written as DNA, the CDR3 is TGTGCCAGCAGCTTAGGGGGGGCGAATCAGAGAGAGACCCAGTACTTC. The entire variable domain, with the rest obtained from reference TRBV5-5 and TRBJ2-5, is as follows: DAGVTQSPTHLIKTRGQQVTLRCSPISGHKSVSWYQQVLGQGPQFIFQYYEKEERGRGNFPDRFSARQFPNYSSELNVNALLLGDSALYLCASSLGGANQRETQYFGPGTRLLVL.

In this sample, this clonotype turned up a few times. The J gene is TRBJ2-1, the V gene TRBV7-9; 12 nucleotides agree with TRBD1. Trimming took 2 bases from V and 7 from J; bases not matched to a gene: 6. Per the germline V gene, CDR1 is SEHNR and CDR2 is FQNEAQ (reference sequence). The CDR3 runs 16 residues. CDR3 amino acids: CASSLLGQGATNEQFF. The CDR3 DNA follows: TGTGCCAGCAGCTTATTGGGACAGGGGGCAACAAATGAGCAGTTCTTC. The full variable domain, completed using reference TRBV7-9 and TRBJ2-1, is DTGVSQNPRHKITKRGQNVTFRCDPISEHNRLYWYRQTLGQGPEFLTYFQNEAQLEKSRLLSDRFSAERPKGSFSTLEIQRTEQGDSAMYLCASSLLGQGATNEQFFGPGTRLTVL.

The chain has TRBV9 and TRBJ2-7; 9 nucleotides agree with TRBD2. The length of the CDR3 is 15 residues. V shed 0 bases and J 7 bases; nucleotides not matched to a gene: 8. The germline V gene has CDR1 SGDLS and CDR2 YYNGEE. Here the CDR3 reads CASSVGVAGAQEQYF. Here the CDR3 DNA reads TGTGCCAGCAGCGTAGGGGTAGCGGGAGCTCAGGAGCAGTACTTC.

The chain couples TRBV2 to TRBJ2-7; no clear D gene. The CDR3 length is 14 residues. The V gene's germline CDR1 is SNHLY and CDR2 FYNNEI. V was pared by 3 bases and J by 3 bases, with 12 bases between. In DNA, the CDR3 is TGTGCCAGCAGTGAGTCTTACGGTTTCTACGAGCAGTACTTC. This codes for CASSESYGFYEQYF. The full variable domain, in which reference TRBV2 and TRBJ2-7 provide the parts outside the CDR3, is EPEVTQTPSHQVTQMGQEVILRCVPISNHLYFYWYRQILGQKVEFLVSFYNNEISEKSEIFDDQFSVERPDGSNFTLKIRSTKLEDSAMYFCASSESYGFYEQYFGPGTRLTVT.

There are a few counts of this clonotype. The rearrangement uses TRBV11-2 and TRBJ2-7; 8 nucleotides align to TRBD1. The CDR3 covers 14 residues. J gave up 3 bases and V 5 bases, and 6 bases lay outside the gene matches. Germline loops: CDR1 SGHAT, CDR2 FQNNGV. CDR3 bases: TGTGCCAGCAGCCCGCTGGACAGGGTCTACGAGCAGTACGTC. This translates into CASSPLDRVYEQYV.

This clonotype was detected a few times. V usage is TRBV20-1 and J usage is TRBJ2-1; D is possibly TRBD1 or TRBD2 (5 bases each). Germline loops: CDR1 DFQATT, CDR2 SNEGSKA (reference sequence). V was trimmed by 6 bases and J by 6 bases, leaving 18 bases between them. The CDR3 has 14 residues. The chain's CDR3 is CSAMRPGPANEQFF. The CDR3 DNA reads TGCAGTGCCATGCGGCCGGGACCCGCCAATGAGCAGTTCTTC.

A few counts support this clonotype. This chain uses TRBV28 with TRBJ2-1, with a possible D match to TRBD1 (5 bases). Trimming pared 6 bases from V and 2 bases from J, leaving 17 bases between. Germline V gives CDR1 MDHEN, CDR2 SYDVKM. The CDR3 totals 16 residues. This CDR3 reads CASSLPQGPTYNEQFF. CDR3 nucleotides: TGTGCCAGCAGCCTACCCCAGGGCCCAACCTACAATGAGCAGTTCTTC.

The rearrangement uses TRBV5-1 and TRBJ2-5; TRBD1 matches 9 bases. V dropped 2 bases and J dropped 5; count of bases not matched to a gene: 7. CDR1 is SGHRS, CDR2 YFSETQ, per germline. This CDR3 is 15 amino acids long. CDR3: CASSLSGTGPETQYF. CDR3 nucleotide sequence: TGCGCCAGCAGCTTATCCGGGACAGGGCCGGAGACCCAGTACTTC.

CDR3 region: CASRGRGMYTGELFF. The CDR3 nucleotides are TGTGCCAGCAGGGGTAGGGGCATGTATACCGGGGAGCTGTTTTTT. This rearrangement joins TRBV6-1 to TRBJ2-2; D perhaps matches TRBD1 (5 bases). The CDR3 contains 15 residues. V lost 6 bases to trimming and J lost 5 bases, with 16 bases between them. The germline gives CDR1 MNHNS, CDR2 SASEGT.

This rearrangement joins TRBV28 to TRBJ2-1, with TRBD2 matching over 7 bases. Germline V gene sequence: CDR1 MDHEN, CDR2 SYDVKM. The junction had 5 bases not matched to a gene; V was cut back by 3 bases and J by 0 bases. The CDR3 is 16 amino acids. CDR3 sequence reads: CASSLSGGSSYNEQFF. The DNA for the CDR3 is TGTGCCAGCAGTTTGAGCGGCGGGAGCTCCTACAATGAGCAGTTCTTC.

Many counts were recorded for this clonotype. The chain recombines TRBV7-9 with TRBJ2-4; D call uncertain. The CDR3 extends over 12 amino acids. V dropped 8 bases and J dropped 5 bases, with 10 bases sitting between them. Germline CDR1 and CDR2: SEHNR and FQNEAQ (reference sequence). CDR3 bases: TGTGCCAGCGGTGCGCATGAAAACATTCAGTACTTC. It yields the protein CASGAHENIQYF.

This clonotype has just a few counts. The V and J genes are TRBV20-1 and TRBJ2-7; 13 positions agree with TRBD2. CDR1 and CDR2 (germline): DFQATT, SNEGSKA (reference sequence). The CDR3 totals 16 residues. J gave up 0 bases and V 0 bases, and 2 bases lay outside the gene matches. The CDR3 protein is CSAREGTSGDSYEQYV. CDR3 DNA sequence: TGCAGTGCTAGAGAAGGGACTAGCGGGGACTCCTACGAGCAGTACGTC.